Below, 18 T cell receptor beta chains from the same sample are listed, as sequenced in a study of blood T cells in healthy people across ages. Primers used in a second PCR of about 7 to 11 cycles were a sample-barcoded 5' primer and a J-beta primer mix. TCRdb called the 5' RACE reads again in MiXCR, with one record for every CDR3 protein. The sample records around 690,000 distinct CDR3 sequences, roughly 53% being singletons. Sequences were obtained from blood. The receptors come from a man in his fifties or sixties in good health.

The table lists this clonotype with many counts. The V call is TRBV20-1, the J call TRBJ2-1; D might be TRBD2 (6 bases). Germline V gives CDR1 DFQATT, CDR2 SNEGSKA (reference sequence). Trimming took 3 bases from V and 10 from J, leaving 13 bases between them. The CDR3 length is 12 residues. The CDR3 DNA reads TGCAGTGCTAGGGGACCCGCGGGGGAGCAGTTCTTC. Protein sequence: CSARGPAGEQFF.

V and J are TRBV20-1 and TRBJ2-3, with TRBD2 matching 8 bases. The V and J ends lost 6 bases and 1 base, in that order; junction bases with no gene match: 6. This CDR3 spans 14 amino acids. The germline V gene has CDR1 DFQATT and CDR2 SNEGSKA (reference sequence). Here the CDR3 DNA reads TGCAGTGCCCTGTCGGGGGGGGGCACAGATACGCAGTATTTT. It encodes CSALSGGGTDTQYF.

The V gene is TRBV9, the J gene TRBJ1-2, with unresolved D. The length of the CDR3 is 12 residues. Germline V gene data show CDR1 as SGDLS and CDR2 as YYNGEE. Between the trimmed V and J ends, which lost 4 bases and 8 bases, there was a span of 12 bases. The CDR3 region is CASSSAPEGYTF. The CDR3 coding sequence is TGTGCCAGCAGCTCCGCTCCTGAGGGCTACACCTTC.

The chain uses TRBV5-1 and TRBJ2-1; D unresolved. Trimming took 2 bases from V and 0 from J, leaving 15 bases between them. This CDR3 comprises 17 residues. Germline V gene data show CDR1 as SGHRS and CDR2 as YFSETQ. The CDR3 region has the DNA TGCGCCAGCAGCTTTGGCCAGGTGTGGGGCTCCTACAATGAGCAGTTCTTC. It translates to CASSFGQVWGSYNEQFF.

The rearrangement uses TRBV15 and TRBJ2-4; tentative D call: TRBD1 (6 bases). The J call may be mistaken, given a closer DNA end match to TRBJ2-7. Germline-derived CDR1 and CDR2 are LNHNV and YYDKDF (reference sequence). This CDR3 spans 14 amino acids. Here the CDR3 reads CATSRDTGLSEQYF. As DNA, the CDR3 is TGTGCCACCAGCAGAGATACAGGGTTGAGCGAGCAGTACTTC.

The chain couples TRBV5-1 to TRBJ2-3; D is possibly TRBD1 (6 bases). The CDR3 extends over 15 amino acids. Germline CDR1 reads SGHRS; CDR2 reads YFSETQ. V was clipped by 3 bases and J by 1 base, with 12 bases between them. CDR3 nucleotide sequence: TGCGCCAGCAGCTCCCCCCAGGGGCGCACAGATACGCAGTATTTT. Amino acids: CASSSPQGRTDTQYF.

This clonotype was observed a single time. This chain uses TRBV11-2 with TRBJ1-2, with 9 positions matching TRBD1. This CDR3 has 14 residues. CDR1 is SGHAT, CDR2 FQNNGV, per germline. J was trimmed by 10 bases and V by 2 bases; bases with no gene match: 8. The CDR3 loop is CASSLKDRGRDYTF. CDR3 nucleotides: TGTGCCAGCAGCTTAAAGGACAGGGGTCGTGACTACACCTTC.

The chain has TRBV12-3 or TRBV12-4 and TRBJ1-5; 11 bases align to TRBD1. This CDR3 is 21 amino acids long. Trimming removed 0 bases from V and 0 bases from J; junction bases left unmatched: 13. This chain's CDR3 is CASSLARGRTGGTLSNQPQHF. The CDR3 DNA is TGTGCCAGCAGTTTAGCGCGAGGTCGGACAGGGGGCACCCTTAGCAATCAGCCCCAGCATTTT.

This clonotype was counted a few times. The chain recombines TRBV6-1 with TRBJ2-7, with D hard to call. The CDR3 spans 15 residues. The germline gives CDR1 MNHNS, CDR2 SASEGT. Trimming cost V 1 base and J 2 bases, with 12 bases left between them. The CDR3: CASSEGRSSAYEQYF. As DNA, the CDR3 is TGTGCCAGCAGTGAAGGTCGATCCAGCGCCTACGAGCAGTACTTC.

This clonotype was recorded a few times. The rearrangement joins TRBV6-2 or TRBV6-3 to TRBJ2-6; TRBD1 agrees at 9 bases. CDR3 length equals 18 residues. Germline CDR1 is MNHEY and CDR2 is SVGEGT. The V segment lost 7 bases and the J segment 1 base; nucleotides outside the gene matches: 11. CDR3 coding DNA: TGTGCCAGCAACCTCCGGGACAGGGCTGGGTCTGGGGCCAACGTCCTGACTTTC. Amino acids: CASNLRDRAGSGANVLTF.

The chain recombines TRBV24-1 with TRBJ2-5; 8 nucleotides line up with TRBD1. The J call may be wrong; the DNA end is better matched by TRBJ2-7. Germline CDR1 reads KGHDR; CDR2 reads SFDVKD. The CDR3 is made up of 14 amino acids. The CDR3 DNA sequence: TGTGCCACCAGTGAGGGGGACAGGAGGCGCGAGCAGTACTTC. Amino acids: CATSEGDRRREQYF.

The V call is TRBV29-1, the J call TRBJ2-3, with D uncertain. The V end lost 7 bases, the J end lost 4 bases, and 18 bases lay between the germline ends. CDR1 is SQVTM, CDR2 ANQGSEA, per germline. CDR3 length: 14 amino acids. CDR3 region: CSATPRSRADTQYF. In DNA form, the CDR3 reads TGCAGCGCTACCCCTCGGTCTAGGGCAGATACGCAGTATTTT.

This clonotype was detected only a few times. J is TRBJ2-3 and V is TRBV2, with unresolved D. The CDR3 totals 14 residues. Germline CDR1 is SNHLY and CDR2 is FYNNEI. Trimming took 6 bases from V and 4 from J, leaving 14 bases between them. CDR3 nucleotide sequence: TGTGCCAGCAGACCCTCCCTTGCCGCAGATACGCAGTATTTT. Translation gives CASRPSLAADTQYF.

Regarding this clonotype: One junction end disagrees with the germline gene, perhaps due to a read error. V gene TRBV6-1 combines with J gene TRBJ2-7; no definite D call. This CDR3 region has 13 residues. CDR1 MNHNS and CDR2 SASEGT come from the germline V gene. CDR3 loop: CASREAANYEQYF. CDR3 DNA sequence: TGTGCCAGCAGGGAAGCCGCCAACTACGAGCAGTACTTC.

This chain connects TRBV9 to TRBJ2-3, with 8 bases fitting TRBD2. This CDR3 region has 15 residues. Germline V gene lookup returns CDR1 SGDLS and CDR2 YYNGEE. With V trimmed by 3 bases and J by 0 bases, 3 bases remained unmatched. The CDR3 loop reads CASSAGGVSTDTQYF. The CDR3, as DNA: TGTGCCAGCAGCGCCGGGGGGGTCAGCACAGATACGCAGTATTTT.

The rearrangement links TRBV12-3 or TRBV12-4 to TRBJ2-3; 10 bases map to TRBD1. This CDR3 has 15 residues. J gave up 4 bases and V 5 bases, and 6 bases lay outside the gene matches. In DNA form, the CDR3 reads TGTGCCAGCAGTGCGACAGGGGGCGAGGCAGATACGCAGTATTTT. Translation: CASSATGGEADTQYF.

The V call is TRBV7-9, the J call TRBJ2-5; 8 positions match TRBD1. Germline V gene sequence: CDR1 SEHNR, CDR2 FQNEAQ (reference sequence). V dropped 5 bases and J dropped 0; count of bases not matched to a gene: 5. This CDR3 region has 15 residues. CDR3 protein: CASSENRGYQETQYF. CDR3 sequence (DNA): TGTGCCAGCAGCGAAAACAGGGGGTACCAAGAGACCCAGTACTTC.

This sequence joins TRBV21-1 and TRBJ1-6. TRBV21-1 corresponds to a pseudogene. The CDR3 loop spans 19 amino acids. CDR3 DNA sequence: TGTGCCAGCAGCAAAGTCGGTTCGGGTGACTCCGACTATAATTCACCCCTCCACTTT. The encoded protein is CASSKVGSGDSDYNSPLHF.